The rows below give T cell receptor beta chains drawn from one sample of a study of CD8 T cells in Susac syndrome. From the immunoSEQ multiplex PCR reads, TCRdb called clonotypes with MiXCR, one entry per CDR3 protein. The table has about 150,000 distinct CDR3 sequences, approximately 95% seen once. The sample taken for sequencing was CD4+ T cells from PBMCs. The receptors were sampled from a human donor with multiple sclerosis. CDR3s include the opening cysteine and the closing phenylalanine or tryptophan. The order of the fields is J gene, D gene, V gene, clone size, CDR3 protein, CDR3 DNA. The D gene is left open where the match is weak. Expanded clones are given a class, and other clones once, few, many or no size at all.

>TRBJ1-2|TRBD1|TRBV25-1|NA
CASSALDRGYGYTF
TGTGCCAGCAGTGCGTTGGACAGGGGGTATGGCTACACCTTC
>TRBJ2-7|NA|TRBV2|once
CASSSAYEQYF
TGTGCCAGCAGTTCCGCCTACGAGCAGTACTTC
>TRBJ1-5|TRBD1|TRBV7-2|few
CASSMDRNQPQHF
TGTGCCAGCAGTATGGACAGGAATCAGCCCCAGCATTTT
>TRBJ2-3|NA|TRBV19|once
CASSHAGSDTQYF
TGTGCCAGTAGTCATGCAGGCTCAGATACGCAGTATTTT
>TRBJ2-7|TRBD1|TRBV19|NA
CASSRQGIYEQYF
TGTGCCAGTAGCAGACAGGGGATTTACGAGCAGTACTTC
>TRBJ2-5|NA|TRBV25-1|once
CASSDGGKETQYF
TGTGCCAGCAGTGACGGGGGTAAAGAGACCCAGTACTTC
>TRBJ2-3|TRBD2|TRBV7-2|few
CASSLTSGGYPSTDTQYF
TGTGCCAGCAGCTTGACTAGCGGGGGGTACCCTAGCACAGATACGCAGTATTTT
>TRBJ2-1|TRBD2|TRBV7-2|NA
CASSYSGDNYNEQFF
TGTGCCAGCAGCTATAGCGGGGACAACTACAATGAGCAGTTCTTC
>TRBJ1-1|NA|TRBV30|NA
CAWSLQANTEAFF
TGTGCCTGGAGTCTCCAGGCGAACACTGAAGCTTTCTTT
>TRBJ1-1|TRBD1|TRBV20-1|NA
CSARVGTANTEAFF
TGCAGTGCTAGAGTGGGGACAGCGAACACTGAAGCTTTCTTT
>TRBJ2-1|TRBD2|TRBV9|NA
CASSYIGEGEQFF
TGTGCCAGCAGCTATATCGGGGAGGGTGAGCAGTTCTTC
>TRBJ2-1|TRBD2|TRBV3-1|NA
CASSQDRGGGLDEQFF
TGTGCCAGCAGCCAAGATCGCGGGGGGGGCCTCGATGAGCAGTTCTTC
>TRBJ2-3|NA|TRBV3-1|NA
CASSQARGLPDTQYF
TGTGCCAGCAGCCAAGCCCGGGGACTTCCAGATACGCAGTATTTT
>TRBJ2-1|TRBD2|TRBV20-1|once
CSASGRVGNEQFF
TGCAGTGCTAGCGGGAGGGTGGGCAATGAGCAGTTCTTC
>TRBJ2-3|NA|TRBV9|NA
CASSIQTRSTDTQYF
TGTGCCAGCAGCATTCAGACGAGAAGCACAGATACGCAGTATTTT
>TRBJ2-7|TRBD2|TRBV7-2|NA
CASSLEGAGGLSEQYF
TGTGCCAGCAGCTTAGAGGGAGCGGGGGGCCTCTCCGAGCAGTACTTC
>TRBJ1-5|TRBD1|TRBV3-1|NA
CASSQAGTGLSNQPQHF
TGTGCCAGCAGCCAAGCCGGGACAGGGCTTAGCAATCAGCCCCAGCATTTT